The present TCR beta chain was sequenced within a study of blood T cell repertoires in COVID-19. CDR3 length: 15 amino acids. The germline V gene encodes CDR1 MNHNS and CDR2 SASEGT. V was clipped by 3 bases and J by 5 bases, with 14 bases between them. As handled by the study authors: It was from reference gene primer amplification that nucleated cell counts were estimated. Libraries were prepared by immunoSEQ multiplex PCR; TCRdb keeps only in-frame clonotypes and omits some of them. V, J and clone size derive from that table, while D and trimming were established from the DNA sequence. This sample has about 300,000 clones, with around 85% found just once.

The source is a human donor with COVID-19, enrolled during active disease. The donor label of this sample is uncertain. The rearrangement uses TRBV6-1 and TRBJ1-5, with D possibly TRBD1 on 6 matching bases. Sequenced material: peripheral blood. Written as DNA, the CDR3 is TGTGCCAGCAGTGAGCAAACAGGGACCTATCAGCCCCAGCATTTT. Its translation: CASSEQTGTYQPQHF.